This is a list of T cell receptor beta chains from one sample in a study of identical twins. TCRdb called the 5' RACE reads again in MiXCR, with one record for every CDR3 protein. This table has about 1.7 million distinct CDR3 sequences, 32% appearing once. Sequencing used cord blood. These receptors were collected from a newborn girl in good health. CDR3s include the opening cysteine and the closing phenylalanine or tryptophan. The D gene is left open where the match is weak. Rows give clone size only sometimes, using once, few, many, or a class for an expanded clone.

-	TRBV6-6	TRBD2	TRBJ2-1	TGTGCCAGCAGTTACCAGCGGGAGTACAATGAGCAGTTCTTC	CASSYQREYNEQFF
few	TRBV12-3/TRBV12-4	-	TRBJ2-2	TGTGCCAGCAGTTTTATGACAGACACCGGGGAGCTGTTTTTT	CASSFMTDTGELFF
-	TRBV7-2	TRBD2	TRBJ2-3	TGTGCCAGCAGCTTTGCGGGGGGCTCTAGCACAGATACGCAGTATTTT	CASSFAGGSSTDTQYF
-	TRBV7-8	-	TRBJ2-1	TGTGCCAGCAGCTTAGAGGCTGTACATGAGCAGTTCTTC	CASSLEAVHEQFF
-	TRBV5-4	TRBD1	TRBJ1-1	TGTGCCAGCAGCCGCGACAGGGGGGGAATTGAAGCTTTCTTT	CASSRDRGGIEAFF
few	TRBV25-1	TRBD2	TRBJ2-7	TGTGCCGGATATAGGGAGGGAACGTACGAGCAGTACTTC	CAGYREGTYEQYF
few	TRBV7-2	TRBD2	TRBJ2-1	TGTGCCAGCAGCTTACGGCTAGCGGGAGTATCCTACAATGAGCAGTTCTTC	CASSLRLAGVSYNEQFF
-	TRBV4-2	TRBD1	TRBJ1-1	TGTGCCAGCAGGTGGACAGGGCCCACTGAAGCTTTCTTT	CASRWTGPTEAFF
-	TRBV27	-	TRBJ1-1	TGTGCCAGCGGTGATTTAGGGACAATTACTGAAGCTTTCTTT	CASGDLGTITEAFF
-	TRBV20-1	-	TRBJ2-7	TGCAGTACTAGACAGTCCCTCTCCTACAATGAGCAGTACTTC	CSTRQSLSYNEQYF
few	TRBV6-5	-	TRBJ2-1	TGTGCCAGCGGACCCCGAGGGGTAGGTGAGCAGTTCTTC	CASGPRGVGEQFF
-	TRBV20-1	TRBD2	TRBJ2-2	TGCAGTGCTAGAGAATGGGGCGGGAGTCTCGCCGGGGAGCTGTTTTTT	CSAREWGGSLAGELFF
few	TRBV27	-	TRBJ2-1	TGTGCCAGCAGTTTCCCCAAATGGAGGGGGCTCGATGAGCAGTTCTTC	CASSFPKWRGLDEQFF
-	TRBV3-1	TRBD1	TRBJ1-6	TGTGCCAGCAGCCTCGCACAGGGGCCCCTCCACTTT	CASSLAQGPLHF
-	TRBV6-5	-	TRBJ2-4	TGTGCCAGCAGTTACTCCAGCATACGGGGAGTTCCAAACATTCAGTACTTC	CASSYSSIRGVPNIQYF
few	TRBV25-1	-	TRBJ2-7	TGTGCCAGCGCGGACGGTCGTGACGAGCAGTACTTC	CASADGRDEQYF
few	TRBV5-1	TRBD2	TRBJ2-1	TGCGCCAGCAGTTCGACTAGCGGGAGGGCGTTGGAGCAGTTCTTC	CASSSTSGRALEQFF
once	TRBV2	-	TRBJ1-6	TGTGCCAGCAGTGAATTTCCAGGGGCAAATTCACCCCTCCACTTT	CASSEFPGANSPLHF
few	TRBV20-1	TRBD2	TRBJ2-7	TGCAGTGCGGGGAGGGACGGCCTCTCCTACGAGCAGTACTTC	CSAGRDGLSYEQYF
few	TRBV5-1	TRBD1	TRBJ1-1	TGCGCCAGCAGCTTGGCCGGGACAGGGGGGGGAACTGAAGCTTTCTTT	CASSLAGTGGGTEAFF
-	TRBV24-1	TRBD1	TRBJ1-5	TGTGCCACCAGTGAGGGGACAGGGCGCAATCAGCCCCAGCATTTT	CATSEGTGRNQPQHF
-	TRBV7-2	TRBD2	TRBJ2-7	TGTGCCAGCAGCGTACCGGGACTAGCGGGGGGCTCCTGCGAGCAGTACTTC	CASSVPGLAGGSCEQYF
-	TRBV20-1	TRBD2	TRBJ2-5	TGCAGTGCTAGAGATCAGGGACTAGCGGGAAGTCAAGAGACCCAGTACTTC	CSARDQGLAGSQETQYF
-	TRBV7-9	TRBD1	TRBJ1-1	TGTGCCAGCAGCTTAGGGGGGGCAGGGGGTCGAACTGAAGCTTTCTTT	CASSLGGAGGRTEAFF
few	TRBV7-2	TRBD2	TRBJ2-1	TGTGCCAGCAGCTTAGGGCGGGGGGGGGCCTACAATGAGCAGTTCTTC	CASSLGRGGAYNEQFF
-	TRBV6-6	TRBD2	TRBJ2-3	TGTGCCAGCAGTTACCGGGGACTAGCGGGAGATACGCAGTATTTT	CASSYRGLAGDTQYF
few	TRBV6-1	-	TRBJ2-5	TGTGCCAGCACGTTAGCGGTTGGGACCCAAGAGACCCAGTACTTC	CASTLAVGTQETQYF
-	TRBV20-1	-	TRBJ2-1	TGCAGTGCTAGCATCAGGGGAGTCTACAATGAGCAGTTCTTC	CSASIRGVYNEQFF
few	TRBV27	-	TRBJ1-5	TGTGCCAGTCGAAAACAGGGAACCGATCGCAATCAGCCCCAGCATTTT	CASRKQGTDRNQPQHF
-	TRBV20-1	-	TRBJ2-1	TGCAGTGCTAGAAAGGCGAGCTCCTACAATGAGCAGTTCTTC	CSARKASSYNEQFF
few	TRBV27	-	TRBJ1-2	TGTGCCAGCAGTTCATTATCTACAGGGAACTATGGCTACACCTTC	CASSSLSTGNYGYTF
few	TRBV3-1	TRBD2	TRBJ2-1	TGTGCCAGCCGCCCCGCGGGAGCCTACAATGAGCAGTTCTTC	CASRPAGAYNEQFF
few	TRBV20-1	-	TRBJ1-6	TGCAGTGCTAGACCCGACAGGCCCTATAATTCACCCCTCCACTTT	CSARPDRPYNSPLHF
-	TRBV20-1	-	TRBJ2-7	TGCAGTGCTAGAGATCTAAGGACCCTTGCAGGCTCCTACGAGCAGTACTTC	CSARDLRTLAGSYEQYF
-	TRBV30	-	TRBJ1-5	TGTGCCTGGAGTGCAGAGGGGTTTTCGCCCCAGCATTTT	CAWSAEGFSPQHF
-	TRBV20-1	TRBD1	TRBJ1-1	TGCAGTGCTAGAGATCCCTCAGGGGGTCCCACTGAAGCTTTCTTT	CSARDPSGGPTEAFF
-	TRBV9	-	TRBJ2-3	TGTGCCAGCAGCGTACGGGGATTCACAGATACGCAGTATTTT	CASSVRGFTDTQYF
many	TRBV4-2	-	TRBJ2-7	TGTGCCAGCAGCCAAGGAGGGGCCTATTACGAGCAGTACTTC	CASSQGGAYYEQYF
-	TRBV7-9	TRBD1	TRBJ1-3	TGTGCCAGCAGCTTGACAGGGGCTGGAAACACCATATATTTT	CASSLTGAGNTIYF
-	TRBV10-3	-	TRBJ2-3	TGTGCCATCGGTGCCGGGACTAGCACAGATACGCAGTATTTT	CAIGAGTSTDTQYF